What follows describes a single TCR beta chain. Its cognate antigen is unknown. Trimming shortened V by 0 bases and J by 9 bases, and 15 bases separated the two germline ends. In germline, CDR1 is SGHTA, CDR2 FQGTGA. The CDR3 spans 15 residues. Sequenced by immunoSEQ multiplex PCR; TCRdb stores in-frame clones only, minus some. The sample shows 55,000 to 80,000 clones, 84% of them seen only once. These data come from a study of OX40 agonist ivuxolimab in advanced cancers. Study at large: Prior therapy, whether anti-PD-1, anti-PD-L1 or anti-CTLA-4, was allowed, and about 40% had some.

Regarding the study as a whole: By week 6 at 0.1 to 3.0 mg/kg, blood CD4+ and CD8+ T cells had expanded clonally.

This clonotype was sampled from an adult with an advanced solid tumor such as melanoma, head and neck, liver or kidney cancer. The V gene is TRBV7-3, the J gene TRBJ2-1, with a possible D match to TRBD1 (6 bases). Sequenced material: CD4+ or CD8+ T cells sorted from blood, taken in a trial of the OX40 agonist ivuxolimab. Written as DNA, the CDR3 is TGTGCCAGCAGCTTAACGATCGCAGGGGTGAGTGAGCAGTTCTTC. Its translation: CASSLTIAGVSEQFF.